This T cell receptor (beta chain) stems from a study of shared T cell receptors in the human thymus. Produced via immunoSEQ multiplex PCR; TCRdb's table is partial and in-frame only. The data show about 730,000 clones, approximately 85% seen once. Trimming cost V 1 base and J 4 bases, with 26 bases left between them. Germline CDR1 and CDR2: LGHNA and YNFKEQ. The CDR3 runs 19 residues. In addition, the sample was reused for a study of human thymus T cells. Turning to that study: In corrective heart surgery, resections were taken, and these provided the thymus tissue. Thymic and blood repertoires appeared to show biased V and J gene usage. Related research found strongly overlapping thymic repertoires in unrelated individuals.

V gene TRBV4-2 combines with J gene TRBJ2-7; D is possibly TRBD2 (6 bases). The sequence derives from a girl under three years old with a congenital heart defect. The sample comprised thymocytes. DNA for the CDR3: TGTGCCAGCAGCCAAGGGATGCGAATTCCGGGACTGAAAGGTTACGAGCAGTACTTC. It yields the protein CASSQGMRIPGLKGYEQYF.